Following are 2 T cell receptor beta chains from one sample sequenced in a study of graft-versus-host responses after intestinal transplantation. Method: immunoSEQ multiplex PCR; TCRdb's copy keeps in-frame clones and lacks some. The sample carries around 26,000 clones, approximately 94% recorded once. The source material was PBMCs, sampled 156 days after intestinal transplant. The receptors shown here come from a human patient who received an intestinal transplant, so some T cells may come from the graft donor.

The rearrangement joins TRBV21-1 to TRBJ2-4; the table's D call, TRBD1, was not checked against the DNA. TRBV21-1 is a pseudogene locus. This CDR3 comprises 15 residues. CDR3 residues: CASSLQQGGKNIQYF. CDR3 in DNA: TGTGCCAGCAGCCTCCAACAGGGGGGCAAAAACATTCAGTACTTC.

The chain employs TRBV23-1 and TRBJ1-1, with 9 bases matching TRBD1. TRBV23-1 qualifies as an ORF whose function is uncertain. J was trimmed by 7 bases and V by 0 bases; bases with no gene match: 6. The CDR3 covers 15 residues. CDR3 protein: CASSQSRGQGFEAFF. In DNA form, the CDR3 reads TGCGCCAGCAGTCAATCACGGGGACAGGGTTTTGAAGCTTTCTTT.